The clone carrying this TCR beta chain was seen ten or more times. The data were obtained in a study of T cells in Graves' hyperthyroidism and ophthalmopathy. The CDR3 extends over 16 amino acids. The V gene's germline CDR1 is SGHRS and CDR2 YFSETQ. The junction had 7 bases not matched to a gene; V was cut back by 4 bases and J by 5 bases. The investigators amplified TCR beta CDR3 regions from RNA transcripts. An initial round of RT-PCR targeting the TCR CDR3 relied on the HTBI primer set. In TCRdb, the multiplex PCR reads were re-called with MiXCR into one record per CDR3 protein. The profile shows 40,000 to 60,000 distinct CDR3 sequences, roughly 50% of them singletons.

V usage is TRBV5-1 and J usage is TRBJ2-5, with 14 bases identical to TRBD2. The receptor was isolated from a woman in her forties or fifties with Graves' ophthalmopathy. The source material was blood. The CDR3 sequence: CASSQGTSGRFETQYF. CDR3 nucleotides: TGCGCCAGCAGCCAGGGGACTAGCGGGAGATTTGAGACCCAGTACTTC.